The rows below give T cell receptor beta chains drawn from one sample of a study of blood T cell repertoires in COVID-19. Some clones are missing from TCRdb's copy, which holds only in-frame ones; the method was immunoSEQ multiplex PCR. Here the sample spans fewer than 200,000 clones, 70% to 85% being singletons. Source material: peripheral blood. Receptors were obtained from a human donor in a cohort sampled during active COVID-19. The CDR3 runs from the conserved cysteine through the conserved F or W. Fields, in order: V gene, D gene, clone size, J gene, CDR3 protein, CDR3 DNA. The D gene is left open where the match is weak. The size entry is marked missing in some rows and otherwise reads once, few, many or a size class.

TRBV19	.	.	TRBJ1-5	CASSILATDNQPQHF	TGTGCCAGTAGTATCCTTGCGACAGATAATCAGCCCCAGCATTTT
TRBV29-1	TRBD1	.	TRBJ2-1	CSVGQGRDEQFF	TGCAGCGTTGGACAGGGTAGGGATGAGCAGTTCTTC
TRBV3-1/TRBV3-2	.	.	TRBJ2-7	CASSRGRGQYF	TGTGCCAGCAGCCGGGGTCGGGGGCAGTACTTC
TRBV15	.	.	TRBJ1-1	CATSRGAENTEAFF	TGTGCCACCAGCAGAGGGGCAGAAAACACTGAAGCTTTCTTT
TRBV27	.	.	TRBJ2-3	CASGQTTSTDTQYF	TGTGCCAGCGGACAGACCACTAGCACAGATACGCAGTATTTT
TRBV2	TRBD1	.	TRBJ1-1	CASSGDRLNTEAFF	TGTGCCAGCAGCGGGGACAGGTTGAACACTGAAGCTTTCTTT
TRBV27	TRBD1	.	TRBJ1-5	CASSFGTGGFRPQHF	TGTGCCAGCAGTTTTGGGACAGGGGGCTTTCGGCCCCAGCATTTT
TRBV18	.	.	TRBJ1-1	CASSPSGDPNTEAFF	TGTGCCAGCTCACCCTCAGGGGATCCGAACACTGAAGCTTTCTTT
TRBV12-5	.	few	TRBJ1-1	CASGLPQGEAFF	TGTGCTAGTGGTTTGCCGCAGGGTGAAGCTTTCTTT
TRBV5-6	TRBD1	.	TRBJ2-6	CASSLGQGAGANVLTF	TGTGCCAGCAGCTTGGGACAGGGGGCTGGGGCCAACGTCCTGACTTTC
TRBV5-4	TRBD1	.	TRBJ1-1	CASSSGDRYTEAFF	TGTGCCAGCAGCTCGGGGGACAGATACACTGAAGCTTTCTTT
TRBV15	.	.	TRBJ1-5	CATSREGGQDQPQHF	TGTGCCACCAGCAGAGAGGGCGGACAAGATCAGCCCCAGCATTTT
TRBV19	.	.	TRBJ1-2	CASSFHTEGDYGYTF	TGTGCCAGTAGCTTCCATACGGAGGGTGACTATGGCTACACCTTC
TRBV1	.	.	TRBJ2-1	CTSSPRTRYNEQFF	TGCACCAGCAGCCCCAGGACACGATACAATGAGCAGTTCTTC
TRBV7-3	TRBD1	.	TRBJ1-1	CASSLGTENTEAFF	TGTGCCAGCAGCCTAGGGACAGAGAACACTGAAGCTTTCTTT
TRBV19	.	.	TRBJ1-1	CASSTGRDIEAFF	TGTGCCAGTAGTACCGGGAGAGACATTGAAGCTTTCTTT
TRBV11-2	.	.	TRBJ1-1	CASSFSESTEAFF	TGTGCCAGCAGCTTTAGTGAGAGCACTGAAGCTTTCTTT
TRBV25-1	.	.	TRBJ1-1	CASSRAGASTEAFF	TGTGCCAGCAGTCGGGCAGGGGCGAGCACTGAAGCTTTCTTT
TRBV11-2	.	.	TRBJ1-3	CASSRDGTSTGNTIYF	TGTGCCAGCAGCCGTGACGGGACATCCACTGGAAACACCATATATTTT
TRBV6-1	TRBD2	.	TRBJ2-5	CASSERPGGGEETQYF	TGTGCCAGCAGTGAACGTCCAGGCGGGGGGGAAGAGACCCAGTACTTC
TRBV4-1	.	.	TRBJ1-5	CASSQTGSSNQPQHF	TGCGCCAGCAGCCAGACGGGTTCTAGCAATCAGCCCCAGCATTTT
TRBV28	TRBD2	.	TRBJ2-3	CASSHMGGGTDTQYF	TGTGCCAGCAGCCACATGGGGGGGGGCACAGATACGCAGTATTTT
TRBV9	.	once	TRBJ2-1	CASSVEGQPGVGEQFF	TGTGCCAGCAGCGTAGAAGGTCAGCCCGGGGTCGGTGAGCAGTTCTTC
TRBV4-1	TRBD2	.	TRBJ2-7	CASSQDGLGFYEQYF	TGCGCCAGCAGCCAAGACGGACTAGGGTTCTACGAGCAGTACTTC
TRBV6-5	.	.	TRBJ2-7	CASSYSVGAEQYF	TGTGCCAGCAGTTACTCGGTAGGGGCCGAGCAGTACTTC